This is a list of T cell receptor beta chains from one sample in a study of blood T cell repertoires in COVID-19. Only in-frame clones appear in the TCRdb table, and some are missing; sequencing was by immunoSEQ multiplex PCR. The profile shows about 230,000 clones, around 90% of them singletons. The sequencing sample was made of PBMCs or T cells enriched from blood (not recorded which). All receptors derive from a woman in her 30s who had been exposed to COVID-19. Each CDR3 is given without its conserved first and last residue. For some rows the clone size is stated as once, few or many, or as a class when expanded; others skip it.

>.|TRBV28
ASSLIGVGYT
>.|TRBV2
ASSQTTTDTQY
>.|TRBV4-1
ASSSTGGSGNTIY
>.|TRBV7-2
ASSPSGRSAETQY
>.|TRBV18
ASSPGPRSSYNEQF
>.|TRBV5-1
ASSQQGWGYNEQF
>.|TRBV5-4
ASSLDRASGNTIY
>.|TRBV7-9
ASPSSGRTTGELF
>.|TRBV2
ASSNRVWETQY
>.|TRBV30
AWSIAAGEAF
>.|TRBV6-5
ASSPLPQGNTEAF
>.|TRBV25-1
ASNMDSPNSPLH
>.|TRBV7-8
ASSNRDRGWLAGENTYNEQF
>once|TRBV19
ASRAGGMANEKLF
>.|TRBV18
ASSPAISNTEAF
>.|TRBV19
ASIKPGTYEQY
>.|TRBV11-2
ASSLDQGRGSYNSPLH
>.|TRBV10-1
ASAQSTGGSDTQY
>.|TRBV4-1
ASSRTDNYEQY
>.|TRBV7-8
ASSPRRVSMNTEAF
>.|TRBV2
ASSERGQFTGELF
>.|TRBV28
ASSFLGQRYSNQPQH
>.|TRBV7-2
ASSFGTSYNEQF
>.|TRBV7-9
ASSLGGGGRGNQPQH
>.|TRBV11-2
ASSLGNYRGYGEYQPQH
>once|TRBV18
ASSPRFQDRNNYGYT
>.|TRBV9
ASSEPTGTGSNEQF
>.|TRBV4-1
ASSQFGTGGNFYGYT
>.|TRBV30
AWSGTGADEAF
>.|TRBV27
ASRPNSAGTGKEAF
>.|TRBV3-1/TRBV3-2
ASSQDLGPEEAF
>.|TRBV28
ASSSRGLAGGQETQY
>.|TRBV5-6
ASSLASPSGGNYGYT
>.|TRBV25-1
ASRGSTGLGAF
>.|TRBV12-3/TRBV12-4
ASSLEYEQY
>once|TRBV28
ASSRRLAGMGGETQY
>.|TRBV12-3/TRBV12-4
ASSLGGGTEAF
>.|TRBV29-1
SVEDRGFSGANVLT
>few|TRBV24-1
ATSGVPGTHYGYT
>.|TRBV9
ASSEGRGGAGANVLT
>.|TRBV4-1
ASSQRLAASDNEQF
>.|TRBV9
ASSRTGMGNQPQH
>.|TRBV5-4
ASSLAIRLAGGTETQY
>.|TRBV29-1
SADDREIDYGYT